The clone carrying this T cell receptor beta chain was observed at least ten times. The CDR3 is 14 residues long. V was pared by 4 bases and J by 2 bases, with 8 bases between. From germline, CDR1 is SGHTA and CDR2 FQGNSA. TCRdb reprocessed the reads via MiXCR and lists one record per CDR3 protein. The sample holds 350,000 to 500,000 distinct CDR3 sequences, approximately 31% seen once. This record comes from a study of T cell repertoires in cytomegalovirus infection. Source material: PBMCs. This TCR was recovered from a human donor in good health (CMV status not recorded). Some clones in this sample may be carry-over from other donors' samples. The gene calls are TRBV7-2 and TRBJ2-2; unclear D gene. CDR3 sequence reads: CASSSRTNTGELFF. The CDR3 DNA reads TGTGCCAGCAGCTCCCGGACCAACACCGGGGAGCTGTTTTTT.